The sequence of this T cell receptor (beta chain) was determined in a study of cytomegalovirus exposure and HLA in healthy donors. Study at large: Prior work identified 120 million or so unique TCR beta sequences in roughly 180 million T cells.

Primers included in the PCR were 60 Vbeta and 13 Jbeta primers. In the original analysis: In a later analysis, the count reached about 75 million unique TCR beta chains, with 10 million to 11 million shared. Data came from immunoSEQ multiplex PCR; TCRdb stores just in-frame clones and leaves some out. The D gene and trimming were derived from the DNA, and the V and J assignments and clone size from that table. The sample yields 70,000 to 95,000 clones, 80% seen once. For this clone: What it binds is unknown.

The donors, nominally healthy at sampling, likely had unrecorded immune exposures. General study findings and limits: The authors later linked a missense DCLRE1C variant to TCR beta V- and J-gene trimming.

Trimming took off 5 bases at V and 6 bases at J, with 14 bases between the two ends. This CDR3 spans 13 amino acids. CDR1 and CDR2 (germline): WSHSY, SAAADI. This TCR was sampled from a young man in good health and CMV-seronegative. The rearrangement uses TRBV10-2 and TRBJ2-7; D perhaps matches TRBD1 (6 bases). The source material was PBMCs. DNA of the CDR3: TGCGCCAGCAGTACCCGTTTGGGGGCCGAGCAGTACTTC. Translating it yields CASSTRLGAEQYF.